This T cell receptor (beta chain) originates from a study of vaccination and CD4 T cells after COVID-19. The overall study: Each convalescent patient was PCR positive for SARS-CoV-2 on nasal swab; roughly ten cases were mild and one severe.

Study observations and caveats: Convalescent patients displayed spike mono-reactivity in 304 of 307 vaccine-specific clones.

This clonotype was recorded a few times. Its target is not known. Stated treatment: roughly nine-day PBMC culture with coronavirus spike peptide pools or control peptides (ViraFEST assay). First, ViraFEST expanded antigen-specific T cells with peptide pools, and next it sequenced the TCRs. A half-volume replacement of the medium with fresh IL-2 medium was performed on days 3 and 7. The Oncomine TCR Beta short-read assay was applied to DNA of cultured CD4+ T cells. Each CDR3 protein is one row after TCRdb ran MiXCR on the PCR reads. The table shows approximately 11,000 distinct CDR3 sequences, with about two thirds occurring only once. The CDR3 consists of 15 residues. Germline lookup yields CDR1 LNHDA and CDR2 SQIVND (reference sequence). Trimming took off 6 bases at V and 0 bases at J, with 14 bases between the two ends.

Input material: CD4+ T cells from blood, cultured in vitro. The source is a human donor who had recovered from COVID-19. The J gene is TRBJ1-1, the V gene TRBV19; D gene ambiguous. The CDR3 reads CASSRGVRVNTEAFF. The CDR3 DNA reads TGTGCCAGTAGCCGAGGCGTCCGGGTGAACACTGAAGCTTTCTTT.